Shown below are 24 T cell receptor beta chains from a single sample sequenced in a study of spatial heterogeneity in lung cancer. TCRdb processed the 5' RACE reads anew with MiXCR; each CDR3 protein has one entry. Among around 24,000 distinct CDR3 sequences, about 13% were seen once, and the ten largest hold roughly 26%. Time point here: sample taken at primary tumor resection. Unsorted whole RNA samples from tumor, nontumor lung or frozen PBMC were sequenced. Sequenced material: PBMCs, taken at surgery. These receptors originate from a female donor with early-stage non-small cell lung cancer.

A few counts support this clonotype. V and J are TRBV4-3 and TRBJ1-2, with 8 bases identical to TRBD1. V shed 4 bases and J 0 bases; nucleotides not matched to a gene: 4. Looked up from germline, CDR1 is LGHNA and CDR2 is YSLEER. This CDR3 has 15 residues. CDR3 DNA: TGCGCCAGCAGCCCCCGGACAGGGACTAACTATGGCTACACCTTC. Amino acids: CASSPRTGTNYGYTF.

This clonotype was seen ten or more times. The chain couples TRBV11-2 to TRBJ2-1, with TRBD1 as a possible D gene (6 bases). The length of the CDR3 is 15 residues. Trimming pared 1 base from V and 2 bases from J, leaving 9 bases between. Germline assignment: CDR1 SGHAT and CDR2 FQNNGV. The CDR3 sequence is CASSLVGGPYNEQFF. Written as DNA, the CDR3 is TGTGCCAGCAGCTTAGTTGGGGGCCCCTACAATGAGCAGTTCTTC.

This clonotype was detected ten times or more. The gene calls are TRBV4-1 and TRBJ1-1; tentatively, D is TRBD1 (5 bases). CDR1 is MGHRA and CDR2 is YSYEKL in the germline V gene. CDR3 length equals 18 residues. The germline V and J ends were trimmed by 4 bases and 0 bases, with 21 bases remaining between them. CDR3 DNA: TGCGCCAGCAGCCCATTCCGGCCGGTGGGGCTTATGAACACTGAAGCTTTCTTT. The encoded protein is CASSPFRPVGLMNTEAFF.

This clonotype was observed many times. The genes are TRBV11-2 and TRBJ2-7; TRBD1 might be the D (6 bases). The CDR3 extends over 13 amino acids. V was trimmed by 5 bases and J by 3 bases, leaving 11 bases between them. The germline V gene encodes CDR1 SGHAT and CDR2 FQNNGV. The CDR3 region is CASSGTGNYEQYF. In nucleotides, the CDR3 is TGTGCCAGCAGCGGAACAGGGAACTACGAGCAGTACTTC.

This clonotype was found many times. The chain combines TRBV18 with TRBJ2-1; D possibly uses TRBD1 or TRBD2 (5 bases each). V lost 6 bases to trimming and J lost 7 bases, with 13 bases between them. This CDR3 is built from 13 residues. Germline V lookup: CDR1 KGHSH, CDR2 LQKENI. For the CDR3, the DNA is TGTGCCAGCTCTCCAGGGACGTCGAATGAGCAGTTCTTC. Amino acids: CASSPGTSNEQFF.

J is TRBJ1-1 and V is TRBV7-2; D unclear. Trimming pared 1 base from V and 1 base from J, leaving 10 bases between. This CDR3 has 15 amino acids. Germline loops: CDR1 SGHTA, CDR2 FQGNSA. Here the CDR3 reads CASSLERVRNTEAFF. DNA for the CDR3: TGTGCCAGCAGCTTAGAACGGGTCAGGAACACTGAAGCTTTCTTT.

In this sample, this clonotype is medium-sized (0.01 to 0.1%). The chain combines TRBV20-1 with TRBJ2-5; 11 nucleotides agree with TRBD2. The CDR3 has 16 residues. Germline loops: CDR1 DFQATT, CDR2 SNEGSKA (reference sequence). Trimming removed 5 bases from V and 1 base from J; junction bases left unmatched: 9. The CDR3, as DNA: TGCAGTGCTTTTCGCTTTAGCGGGGGGGCCCAAGAGACCCAGTACTTC. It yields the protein CSAFRFSGGAQETQYF.

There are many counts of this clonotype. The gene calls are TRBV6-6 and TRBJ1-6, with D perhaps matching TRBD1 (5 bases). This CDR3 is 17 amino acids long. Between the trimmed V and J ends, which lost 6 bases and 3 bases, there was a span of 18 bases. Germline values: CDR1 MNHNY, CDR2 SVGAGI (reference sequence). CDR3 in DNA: TGTGCCAGCAGGGCCGGGACCTTAAGGGGCTATAATTCACCCCTCCACTTT. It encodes CASRAGTLRGYNSPLHF.

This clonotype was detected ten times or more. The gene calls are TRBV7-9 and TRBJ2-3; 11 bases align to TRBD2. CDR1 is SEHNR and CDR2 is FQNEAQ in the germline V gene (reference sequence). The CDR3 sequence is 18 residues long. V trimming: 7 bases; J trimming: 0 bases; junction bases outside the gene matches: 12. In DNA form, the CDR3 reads TGTGCCAGCAACCTGGGTACTAGCGGGAGCCCTAGCACAGATACGCAGTATTTT. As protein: CASNLGTSGSPSTDTQYF. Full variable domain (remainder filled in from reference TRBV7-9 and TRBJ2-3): DTGVSQNPRHKITKRGQNVTFRCDPISEHNRLYWYRQTLGQGPEFLTYFQNEAQLEKSRLLSDRFSAERPKGSFSTLEIQRTEQGDSAMYLCASNLGTSGSPSTDTQYFGPGTRLTVL.

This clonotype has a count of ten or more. In DNA, the CDR3 is TGTGCCAGCAGTCCCTCTGGGAGTTGGGGGACTGAAGCTTTCTTT. Translation gives CASSPSGSWGTEAFF. The chain recombines TRBV12-3 or TRBV12-4 with TRBJ1-1; TRBD1 might be the D (5 bases). V lost 5 bases and J 5 bases, leaving 18 bases between the germline ends. This CDR3 comprises 15 residues.

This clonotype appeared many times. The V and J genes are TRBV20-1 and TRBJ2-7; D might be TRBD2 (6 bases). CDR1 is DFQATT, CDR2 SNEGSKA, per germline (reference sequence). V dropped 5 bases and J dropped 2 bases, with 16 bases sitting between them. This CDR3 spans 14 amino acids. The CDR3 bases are TGCAGTGCTGTGCGTAGCGGAGCTACCTACGAGCAGTACTTC. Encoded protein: CSAVRSGATYEQYF.

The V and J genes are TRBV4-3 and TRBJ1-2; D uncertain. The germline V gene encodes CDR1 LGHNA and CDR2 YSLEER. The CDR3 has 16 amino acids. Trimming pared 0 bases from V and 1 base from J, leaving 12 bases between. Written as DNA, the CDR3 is TGCGCCAGCAGCCAAGATATAGACGGGATTAACTATGGCTACACCTTC. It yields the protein CASSQDIDGINYGYTF.

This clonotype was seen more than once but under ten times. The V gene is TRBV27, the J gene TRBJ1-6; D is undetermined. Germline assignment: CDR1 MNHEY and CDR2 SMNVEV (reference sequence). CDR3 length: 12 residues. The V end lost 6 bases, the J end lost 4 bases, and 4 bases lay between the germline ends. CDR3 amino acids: CASSNYNSPLHF. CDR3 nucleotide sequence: TGTGCCAGCAGCAATTATAATTCACCCCTCCACTTT.

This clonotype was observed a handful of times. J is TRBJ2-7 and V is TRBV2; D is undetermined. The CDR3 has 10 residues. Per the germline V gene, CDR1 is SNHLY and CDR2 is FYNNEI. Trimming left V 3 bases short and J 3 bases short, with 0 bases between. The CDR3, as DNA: TGTGCCAGCAGTGACTACGAGCAGTACTTC. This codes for CASSDYEQYF.

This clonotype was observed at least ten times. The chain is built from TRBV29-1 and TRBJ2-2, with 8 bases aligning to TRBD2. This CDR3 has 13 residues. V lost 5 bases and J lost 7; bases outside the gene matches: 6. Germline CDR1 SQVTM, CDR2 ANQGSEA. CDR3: CSVSGSYIGELFF. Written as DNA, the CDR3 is TGCAGCGTTAGCGGGAGTTATATCGGGGAGCTGTTTTTT.

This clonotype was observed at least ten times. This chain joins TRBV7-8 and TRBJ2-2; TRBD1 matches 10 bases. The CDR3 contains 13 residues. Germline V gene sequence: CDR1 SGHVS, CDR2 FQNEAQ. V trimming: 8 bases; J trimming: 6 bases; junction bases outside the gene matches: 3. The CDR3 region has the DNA TGTGCCAGCGACAGGGGGCTGGCCGGGGAGCTGTTTTTT. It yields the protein CASDRGLAGELFF. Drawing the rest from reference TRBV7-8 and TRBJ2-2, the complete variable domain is GAGVSQSPRYKVAKRGQDVALRCDPISGHVSLFWYQQALGQGPEFLTYFQNEAQLDKSGLPSDRFFAERPEGSVSTLKIQRTQQEDSAVYLCASDRGLAGELFFGEGSRLTVL.

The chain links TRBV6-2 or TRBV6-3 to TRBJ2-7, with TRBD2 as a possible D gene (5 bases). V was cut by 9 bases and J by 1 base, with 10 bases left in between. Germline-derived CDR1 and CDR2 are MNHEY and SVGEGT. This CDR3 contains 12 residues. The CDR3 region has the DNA TGTGCCAGGAGAGGGTCGTCCTACGAGCAGTACGTC. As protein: CARRGSSYEQYV.

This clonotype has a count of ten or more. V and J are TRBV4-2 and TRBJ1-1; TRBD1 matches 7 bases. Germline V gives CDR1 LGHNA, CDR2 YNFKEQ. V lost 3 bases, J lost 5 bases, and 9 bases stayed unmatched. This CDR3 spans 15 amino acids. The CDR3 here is CASSQGQWVKTEAFF. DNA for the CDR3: TGTGCCAGCAGCCAGGGACAGTGGGTTAAGACTGAAGCTTTCTTT.

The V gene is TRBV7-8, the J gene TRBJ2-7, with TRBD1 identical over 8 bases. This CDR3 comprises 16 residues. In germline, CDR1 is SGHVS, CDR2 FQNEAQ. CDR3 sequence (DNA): TGTGCCAGCAGTCACATTCCCGGGACAGGACCCTACGAGCAGTGCGTC. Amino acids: CASSHIPGTGPYEQCV.

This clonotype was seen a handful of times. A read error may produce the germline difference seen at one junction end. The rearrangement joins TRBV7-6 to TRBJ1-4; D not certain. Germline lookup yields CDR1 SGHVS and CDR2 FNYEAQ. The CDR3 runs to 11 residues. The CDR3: CVSSSSEKLFF. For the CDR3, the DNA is TGTGTCAGCAGCTCCTCTGAAAAACTGTTTTTT.

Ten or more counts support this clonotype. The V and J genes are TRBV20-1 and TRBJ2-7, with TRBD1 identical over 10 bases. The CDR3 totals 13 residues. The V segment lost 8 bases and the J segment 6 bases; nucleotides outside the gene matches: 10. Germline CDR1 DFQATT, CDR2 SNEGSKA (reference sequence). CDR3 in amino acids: CSTRQTGGIEQYF. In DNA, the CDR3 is TGCAGTACACGCCAGACAGGGGGCATCGAGCAGTACTTC.

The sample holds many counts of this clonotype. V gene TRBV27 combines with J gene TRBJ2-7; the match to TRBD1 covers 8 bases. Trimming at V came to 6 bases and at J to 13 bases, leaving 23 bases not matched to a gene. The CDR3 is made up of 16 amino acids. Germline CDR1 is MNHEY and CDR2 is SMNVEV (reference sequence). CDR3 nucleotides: TGTGCCAGCAGCGCCGCCGGGACAGGTAATTGGCAGGCGTCTTACGTC. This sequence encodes CASSAAGTGNWQASYV.

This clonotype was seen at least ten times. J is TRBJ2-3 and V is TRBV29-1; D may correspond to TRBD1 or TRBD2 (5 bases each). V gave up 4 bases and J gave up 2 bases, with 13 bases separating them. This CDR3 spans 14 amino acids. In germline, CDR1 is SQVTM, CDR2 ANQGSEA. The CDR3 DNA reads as TGCAGCGTTGGTACTGGGGGAGTCACAGATACGCAGTATTTT. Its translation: CSVGTGGVTDTQYF.

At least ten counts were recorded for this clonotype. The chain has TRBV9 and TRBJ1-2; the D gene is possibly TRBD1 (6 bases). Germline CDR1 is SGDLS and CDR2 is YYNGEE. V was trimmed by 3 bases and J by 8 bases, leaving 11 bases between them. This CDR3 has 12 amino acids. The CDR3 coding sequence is TGTGCCAGCAGCGGAACGACAGGCGGCTACACCTTC. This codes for CASSGTTGGYTF.